These 15 T cell receptor beta chains originate from one sample sequenced in a study of T cells in Graves' hyperthyroidism and ophthalmopathy. Amplification of TCR beta CDR3 regions was performed using RNA transcripts as template. RT-PCR in the first round (using the HTBI primer set) targeted the TCR CDR3. TCRdb reprocessed the multiplex PCR reads with MiXCR, giving one entry per CDR3 protein. The sample gives under 400,000 distinct CDR3 sequences, around a sixth of which show up once; 45% to 50% is in the top ten. The sequencing input was blood. Source of these receptors: a woman in her fifties or sixties with Graves' hyperthyroidism.

This clonotype was detected many times. The chain carries TRBV7-3 and TRBJ1-1; D remains unclear. The CDR3 consists of 16 residues. Per germline, CDR1 SGHTA and CDR2 FQGTGA. V shed 1 base and J shed 0 bases, with 12 bases lying between them. This chain's CDR3 is CASSLSPGGMNTEAFF. CDR3 sequence (DNA): TGTGCCAGCAGCTTAAGCCCGGGCGGCATGAACACTGAAGCTTTCTTT.

The chain has TRBV27 and TRBJ1-5, with 8 nucleotides matching TRBD1. The CDR3 is 14 residues long. Germline V CDR1 and CDR2: MNHEY, SMNVEV (reference sequence). V gave up 6 bases and J gave up 7 bases; unmatched junction bases: 8. CDR3 amino acids: CASSDRGWGQPQHF. CDR3 bases: TGTGCCAGCAGCGACAGGGGATGGGGACAGCCCCAGCATTTT.

The chain employs TRBV20-1 and TRBJ2-5, with 9 positions matching TRBD1. CDR3 length equals 13 residues. Germline V gene lookup returns CDR1 DFQATT and CDR2 SNEGSKA (reference sequence). The V gene end was trimmed by 5 bases and the J gene end by 7 bases; junction bases not matched to a gene: 8. As DNA, the CDR3 is TGCAGTGCTCGGACAGGGGCCGGTAGGACCCAGTACTTC. The encoded protein is CSARTGAGRTQYF.

In its sample, this clonotype was seen many times. This chain joins TRBV2 and TRBJ2-3; D is possibly TRBD1 (6 bases). Germline V gives CDR1 SNHLY, CDR2 FYNNEI. V was trimmed by 7 bases and J by 9 bases, leaving 17 bases between them. The CDR3 runs to 13 residues. CDR3 loop: CASISQGMGTQYF. CDR3 DNA: TGTGCCAGCATTAGTCAGGGGATGGGAACGCAGTATTTT.

This clonotype occurred a few times. This chain links TRBV20-1 with TRBJ2-7, with 8 bases lining up with TRBD2. The CDR3 is 16 amino acids. The J segment lost 2 bases and the V segment lost 6 bases, leaving 15 bases of the junction unmatched. Germline V lookup: CDR1 DFQATT, CDR2 SNEGSKA (reference sequence). The CDR3 sequence: CSAIWGERGPTYEQYF. In DNA form, the CDR3 reads TGCAGTGCCATCTGGGGAGAGCGGGGGCCCACCTACGAGCAGTACTTC.

The sample holds many counts of this clonotype. V gene TRBV2 combines with J gene TRBJ2-3; D is tentatively TRBD1 or TRBD2 (5 bases each). Germline-derived CDR1 and CDR2 are SNHLY and FYNNEI. The germline V and J ends were trimmed by 5 bases and 4 bases, with 13 bases remaining between them. This CDR3 is built from 14 residues. The CDR3 is CASSQTLGADTQYF. Here the CDR3 DNA reads TGTGCCAGCAGTCAGACCCTGGGGGCAGATACGCAGTATTTT.

This chain connects TRBV6-2 or TRBV6-3 to TRBJ2-3, with 9 bases lining up with TRBD1. The junction had 6 bases not matched to a gene; V was cut back by 4 bases and J by 7 bases. The CDR3 is 14 amino acids. CDR1 is MNHEY and CDR2 is SVGEGT in the germline V gene. DNA of the CDR3: TGTGCCAGCAGTTCCACGGGACAGGGTTATACGCAGTATTTT. This encodes CASSSTGQGYTQYF.

DNA for the CDR3: TGTGCCAGCAGTGAAAGTGGGGGGGCCTACACTGAAGCTTTCTTT. This translates into CASSESGGAYTEAFF. V and J are TRBV6-1 and TRBJ1-1, with D maybe TRBD1 (6 bases). The CDR3 runs 15 residues. V lost 2 bases, J lost 3 bases, and 13 bases lay in between. Per the germline V gene, CDR1 is MNHNS and CDR2 is SASEGT.

This clonotype was seen ten or more times. V usage is TRBV9 and J usage is TRBJ1-1; 7 nucleotides agree with TRBD1. The ends lost 4 bases at V and 1 base at J; junction bases unmatched: 13. The V gene's germline CDR1 is SGDLS and CDR2 YYNGEE. The CDR3 loop spans 17 amino acids. For the CDR3, the DNA is TGTGCCAGCAGCAGAGACCCAGGGGGATTTTCGAACACTGAAGCTTTCTTT. Translating it yields CASSRDPGGFSNTEAFF.

In its sample, this clonotype was seen a few times. The chain recombines TRBV6-5 with TRBJ2-5; TRBD2 aligns across 7 bases. The CDR3 contains 15 residues. Germline assignment: CDR1 MNHEY and CDR2 SVGAGI. V shed 2 bases and J 2 bases; nucleotides not matched to a gene: 5. CDR3 nucleotide sequence: TGTGCCAGCAGTTACATCTTGGGGGGGCAAGAGACCCAGTACTTC. This codes for CASSYILGGQETQYF.

This clonotype came up once. A much larger clone sits a single nucleotide away, making a read error possible. The chain is built from TRBV18 and TRBJ1-4, with TRBD1 matching 10 bases. The V gene's germline CDR1 is KGHSH and CDR2 LQKENI. CDR3 length: 16 residues. Here the CDR3 DNA reads TGTGCCAGCCCACCAATCCCGGGACAGGGGAATGAAAAACTGTTTTTT. As protein: CASPPIPGQGNEKLFF.

The V and J genes are TRBV19 and TRBJ2-3, with D perhaps TRBD2 (6 bases). CDR3 size: 16 residues. Germline CDR1 reads LNHDA; CDR2 reads SQIVND (reference sequence). Trimming shortened V by 5 bases and J by 4 bases, and 19 bases separated the two germline ends. CDR3 nucleotides: TGTGCCAGTAGTCCCGCCCGGGCCGGGGGTTCAGATACGCAGTATTTT. As protein: CASSPARAGGSDTQYF. Drawing the rest from reference TRBV19 and TRBJ2-3, the complete variable domain is DGGITQSPKYLFRKEGQNVTLSCEQNLNHDAMYWYRQDPGQGLRLIYYSQIVNDFQKGDIAEGYSVSREKKESFPLTVTSAQKNPTAFYLCASSPARAGGSDTQYFGPGTRLTVL.

This clonotype was observed many times. This chain connects TRBV6-1 to TRBJ1-2, with 9 positions matching TRBD1. Germline CDR1 MNHNS, CDR2 SASEGT. Trimming cost V 6 bases and J 4 bases; bases outside gene matches: 6. The CDR3 has 14 residues. CDR3 region: CASSPGTGIYGYTF. CDR3 nucleotides: TGTGCCAGCAGCCCCGGGACAGGGATCTATGGCTACACCTTC.

J is TRBJ2-1 and V is TRBV7-9, with D hard to call. Germline CDR1 reads SEHNR; CDR2 reads FQNEAQ (reference sequence). The CDR3 runs 13 residues. V gave up 6 bases and J gave up 5 bases, with 11 bases separating them. For the CDR3, the DNA is TGTGCCAGCAGACATCCCCTGAACAATGAGCAGTTCTTC. Its protein is CASRHPLNNEQFF.

There are a few counts of this clonotype. The gene calls are TRBV20-1 and TRBJ2-1; D uncertain. The CDR3 has 16 residues. Germline lookup yields CDR1 DFQATT and CDR2 SNEGSKA (reference sequence). V was trimmed by 0 bases and J by 2 bases, leaving 14 bases between them. The CDR3 loop reads CSARDGTVRPYNEQFF. As DNA, the CDR3 is TGCAGTGCTAGAGATGGCACAGTCCGACCCTACAATGAGCAGTTCTTC.